These 9 T cell receptor beta chains share one sample of origin, sequenced in a study of blood T cell repertoires in COVID-19. TCRdb's table, derived via immunoSEQ multiplex PCR, lists solely in-frame clones and lacks some. Of around 200,000 clones in the sample, around 80% were seen once. The sequencing sample was made of peripheral blood. Receptors originate from a woman older than 75 with active or convalescent COVID-19.

This rearrangement joins TRBV30 to TRBJ2-4; TRBD2 matches at 13 bases. The CDR3 contains 19 residues. Trimming cost V 3 bases and J 0 bases; bases outside gene matches: 11. Per the germline V gene, CDR1 is GTSNPN and CDR2 is SVGIG (reference sequence). The CDR3 loop is CAWSLSPGLAGKAKNIQYF. The CDR3, as DNA: TGTGCCTGGAGCTTATCCCCGGGACTAGCGGGGAAAGCCAAAAACATTCAGTACTTC.

The gene calls are TRBV11-2 and TRBJ1-4; 9 bases align to TRBD1. In germline, CDR1 is SGHAT, CDR2 FQNNGV. The J segment lost 7 bases and the V segment lost 5 bases, leaving 8 bases of the junction unmatched. The CDR3 length is 15 residues. The CDR3 region has the DNA TGTGCCAGCAGCGTGCTCGGGACAGGGTTTGAAAAACTGTTTTTT. Its protein product is CASSVLGTGFEKLFF.

This sequence joins TRBV20-1 and TRBJ2-5, with 7 bases aligning to TRBD2. Germline V lookup: CDR1 DFQATT, CDR2 SNEGSKA (reference sequence). V lost 3 bases to trimming and J lost 5 bases; unmatched junction nucleotides: 6. The CDR3 runs 13 residues. The CDR3 region has the DNA TGCAGTGCTAGTCGGGGGGTGAGTGAGACCCAGTACTTC. Its protein product is CSASRGVSETQYF.

This rearrangement joins TRBV5-1 to TRBJ1-6; D is unresolved. Per germline, CDR1 SGHRS and CDR2 YFSETQ. V lost 2 bases, J lost 4 bases, and 10 bases lay in between. The CDR3 length is 15 residues. CDR3 region: CASSFSAGYNSPLHF. As DNA, the CDR3 is TGCGCCAGCAGCTTTTCGGCAGGTTATAATTCACCCCTCCACTTT.

The chain recombines TRBV28 with TRBJ2-7, with D possibly matching TRBD1 (6 bases). V lost 7 bases and J 2 bases, leaving 21 bases between the germline ends. CDR3 length: 16 amino acids. The germline gives CDR1 MDHEN, CDR2 SYDVKM. CDR3 loop: CASNTRTKGVPYEQYF. In nucleotides, the CDR3 is TGTGCCAGCAACACACGGACCAAGGGGGTGCCCTACGAGCAGTACTTC.

This clone has just a few counts. The rearrangement joins TRBV19 to TRBJ1-5; 8 nucleotides match TRBD1. V was clipped by 5 bases and J by 9 bases; unmatched bases: 15. The CDR3 covers 16 residues. From germline, CDR1 is LNHDA and CDR2 SQIVND (reference sequence). As DNA, the CDR3 is TGTGCCAGTAGTGTCTCCGGGACAGGAGGGGGTCGGCCCCAGCATTTT. Protein sequence: CASSVSGTGGGRPQHF.

J is TRBJ1-2 and V is TRBV20-1; D gene uncertain. CDR3 length: 12 amino acids. V lost 3 bases, J lost 4 bases, and 9 bases lay in between. Germline CDR1 DFQATT, CDR2 SNEGSKA (reference sequence). This CDR3 reads CSASRGSYGYTF. In DNA, the CDR3 is TGCAGTGCTAGTCGTGGCAGCTATGGCTACACCTTC.

The CDR3 DNA is TGTGCCAGCAGCCTGACAGGGGCTAGCAATCAGCCCCAGCATTTT. Residues: CASSLTGASNQPQHF. The V and J genes are TRBV6-5 and TRBJ1-5, with 8 bases matching TRBD1. The J segment lost 0 bases and the V segment lost 6 bases, leaving 4 bases of the junction unmatched. The germline CDR1 and CDR2 sequences are MNHEY and SVGAGI. There are 15 residues in the CDR3.

This clone has a single count. The chain employs TRBV27 and TRBJ2-1, with TRBD2 matching 9 bases. The V segment lost 6 bases and the J segment 6 bases; nucleotides outside the gene matches: 12. There are 16 residues in the CDR3. Germline V gene sequence: CDR1 MNHEY, CDR2 SMNVEV (reference sequence). In DNA, the CDR3 is TGTGCCAGCAGGCTGCGGGGGGGCCAACCGGGCAATGAGCAGTTCTTC. Residues: CASRLRGGQPGNEQFF.